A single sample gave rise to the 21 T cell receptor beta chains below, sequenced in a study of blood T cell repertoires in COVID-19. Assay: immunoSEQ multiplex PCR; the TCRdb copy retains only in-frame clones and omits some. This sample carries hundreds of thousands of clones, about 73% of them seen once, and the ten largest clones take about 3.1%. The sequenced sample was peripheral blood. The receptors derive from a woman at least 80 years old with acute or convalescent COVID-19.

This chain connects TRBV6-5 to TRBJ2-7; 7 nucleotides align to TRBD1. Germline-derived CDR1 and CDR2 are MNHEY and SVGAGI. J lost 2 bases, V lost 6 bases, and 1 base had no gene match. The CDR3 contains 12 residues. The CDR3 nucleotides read TGTGCCAGCAGGGGACAGCCCTACGAGCAGTACTTC. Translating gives CASRGQPYEQYF.

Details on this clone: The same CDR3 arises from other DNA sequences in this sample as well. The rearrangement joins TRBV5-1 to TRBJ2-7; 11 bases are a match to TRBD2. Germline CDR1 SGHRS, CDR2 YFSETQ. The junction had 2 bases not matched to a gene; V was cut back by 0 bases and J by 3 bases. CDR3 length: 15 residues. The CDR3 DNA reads TGCGCCAGCAGCTTGGAAGGGACTAGCGGCTACGAGCAGTACTTC. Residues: CASSLEGTSGYEQYF.

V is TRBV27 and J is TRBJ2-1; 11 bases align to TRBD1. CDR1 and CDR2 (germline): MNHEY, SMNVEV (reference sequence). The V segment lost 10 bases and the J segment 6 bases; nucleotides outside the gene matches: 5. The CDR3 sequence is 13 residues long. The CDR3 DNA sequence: TGTGCCACCCTGGGGACAGGGGGCAATGAGCAGTTCTTC. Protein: CATLGTGGNEQFF.

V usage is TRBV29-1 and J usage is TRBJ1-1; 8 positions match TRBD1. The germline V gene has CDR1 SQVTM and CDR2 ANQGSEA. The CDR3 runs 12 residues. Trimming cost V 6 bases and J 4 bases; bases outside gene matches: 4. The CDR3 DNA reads TGCAGCGTCGGACAGGGTTCCACTGAAGCTTTCTTT. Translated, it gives CSVGQGSTEAFF.

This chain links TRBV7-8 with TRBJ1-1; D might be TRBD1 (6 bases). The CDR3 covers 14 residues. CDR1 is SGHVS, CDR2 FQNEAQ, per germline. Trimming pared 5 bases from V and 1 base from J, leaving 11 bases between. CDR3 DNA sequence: TGTGCCAGCAGCAGTAGCAGGGGGAACACTGAAGCTTTCTTT. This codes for CASSSSRGNTEAFF.

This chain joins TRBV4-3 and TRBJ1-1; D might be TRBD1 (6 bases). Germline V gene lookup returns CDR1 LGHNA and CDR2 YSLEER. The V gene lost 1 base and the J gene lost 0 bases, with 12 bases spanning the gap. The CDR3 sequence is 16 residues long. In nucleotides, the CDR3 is TGCGCCAGCAGCCAAGGGTTGACAGGATTGAACACTGAAGCTTTCTTT. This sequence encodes CASSQGLTGLNTEAFF.

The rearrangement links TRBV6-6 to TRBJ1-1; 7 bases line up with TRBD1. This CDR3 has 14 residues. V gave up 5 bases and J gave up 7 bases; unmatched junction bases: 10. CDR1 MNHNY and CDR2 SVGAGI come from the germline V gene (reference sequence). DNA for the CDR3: TGTGCCAGCAGTACCAGACAGGGACGGAGTGAAGCTTTCTTT. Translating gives CASSTRQGRSEAFF.

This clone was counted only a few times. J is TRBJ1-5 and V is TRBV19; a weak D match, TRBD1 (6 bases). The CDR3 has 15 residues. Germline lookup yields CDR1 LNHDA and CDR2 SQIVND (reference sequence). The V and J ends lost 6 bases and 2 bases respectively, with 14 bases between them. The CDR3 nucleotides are TGTGCCAGTAGCGGGACAACCGTTGGCAATCAGCCCCAGCATTTT. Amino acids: CASSGTTVGNQPQHF.

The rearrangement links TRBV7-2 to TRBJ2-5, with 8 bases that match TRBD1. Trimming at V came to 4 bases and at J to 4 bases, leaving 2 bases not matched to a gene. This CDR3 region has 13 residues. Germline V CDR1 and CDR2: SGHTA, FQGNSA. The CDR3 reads CASSSQGAETQYF. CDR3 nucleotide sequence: TGTGCCAGCAGCTCCCAGGGGGCAGAGACCCAGTACTTC.

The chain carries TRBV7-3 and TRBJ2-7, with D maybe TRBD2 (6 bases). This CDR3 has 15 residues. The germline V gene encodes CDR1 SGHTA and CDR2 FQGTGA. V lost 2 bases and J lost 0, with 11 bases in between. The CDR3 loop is CASSLVPGDSYEQYF. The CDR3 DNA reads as TGTGCCAGCAGCTTAGTTCCGGGGGACTCCTACGAGCAGTACTTC. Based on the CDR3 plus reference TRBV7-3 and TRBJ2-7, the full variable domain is GAGVSQTPSNKVTEKGKYVELRCDPISGHTALYWYRQSLGQGPEFLIYFQGTGAADDSGLPNDRFFAVRPEGSVSTLKIQRTERGDSAVYLCASSLVPGDSYEQYFGPGTRLTVT.

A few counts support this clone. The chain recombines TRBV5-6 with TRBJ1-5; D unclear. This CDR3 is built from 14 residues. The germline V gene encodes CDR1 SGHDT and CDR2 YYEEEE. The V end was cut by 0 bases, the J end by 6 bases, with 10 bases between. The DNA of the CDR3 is TGTGCCAGCAGCTTGGCCGGTAGAGGTCAGCCCCAGCATTTT. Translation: CASSLAGRGQPQHF.

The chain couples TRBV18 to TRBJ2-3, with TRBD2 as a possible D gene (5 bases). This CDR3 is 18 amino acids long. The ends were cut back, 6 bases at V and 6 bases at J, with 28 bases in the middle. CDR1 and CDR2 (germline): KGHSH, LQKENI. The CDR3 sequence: CASSQTTASLSRSDTQYF. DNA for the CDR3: TGTGCCAGCTCCCAAACCACGGCTAGCTTATCTCGCTCCGATACGCAGTATTTT.

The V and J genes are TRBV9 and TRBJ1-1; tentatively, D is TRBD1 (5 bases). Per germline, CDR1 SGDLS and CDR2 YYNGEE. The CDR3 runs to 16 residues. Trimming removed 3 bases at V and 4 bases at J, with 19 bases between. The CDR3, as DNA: TGTGCCAGCAGCGAAGCCCTGGGACTCGGGGCCACTGAAGCTTTCTTT. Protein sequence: CASSEALGLGATEAFF.

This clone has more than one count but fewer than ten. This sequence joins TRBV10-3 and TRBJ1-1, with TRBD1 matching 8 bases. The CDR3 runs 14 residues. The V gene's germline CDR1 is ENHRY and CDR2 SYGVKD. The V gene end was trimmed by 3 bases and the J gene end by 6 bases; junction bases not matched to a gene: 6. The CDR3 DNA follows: TGTGCCATCAGTGACAGGGGGCCAGGCGCTGAAGCTTTCTTT. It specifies CAISDRGPGAEAFF.

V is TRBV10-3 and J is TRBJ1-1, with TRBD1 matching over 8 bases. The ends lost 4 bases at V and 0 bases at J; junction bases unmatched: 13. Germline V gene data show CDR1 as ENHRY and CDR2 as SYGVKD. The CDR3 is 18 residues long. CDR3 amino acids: CAISGTDPGQAMNTEAFF. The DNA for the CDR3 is TGTGCCATCAGTGGGACTGACCCGGGACAGGCAATGAACACTGAAGCTTTCTTT.

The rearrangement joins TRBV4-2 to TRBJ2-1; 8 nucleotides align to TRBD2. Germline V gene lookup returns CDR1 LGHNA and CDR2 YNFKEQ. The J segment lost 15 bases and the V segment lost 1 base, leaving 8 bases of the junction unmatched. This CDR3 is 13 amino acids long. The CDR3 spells CASSQGWREVPFF. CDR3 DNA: TGTGCCAGCAGCCAAGGGTGGCGGGAGGTGCCGTTCTTC.

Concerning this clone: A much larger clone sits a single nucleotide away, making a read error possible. In DNA form, the CDR3 reads TGTGCCAGCACCCCCCGGGACAGGGGTTACACTGAAGCTTTCTTT. Amino acids: CASTPRDRGYTEAFF. The chain combines TRBV3-1 (or the pseudogene TRBV3-2) with TRBJ1-1; 10 bases line up with TRBD1. The V segment lost 7 bases and the J segment 3 bases; nucleotides outside the gene matches: 8. The CDR3 loop spans 15 amino acids. Germline assignment: CDR1 LGHDT and CDR2 YNNKEL (reference sequence).

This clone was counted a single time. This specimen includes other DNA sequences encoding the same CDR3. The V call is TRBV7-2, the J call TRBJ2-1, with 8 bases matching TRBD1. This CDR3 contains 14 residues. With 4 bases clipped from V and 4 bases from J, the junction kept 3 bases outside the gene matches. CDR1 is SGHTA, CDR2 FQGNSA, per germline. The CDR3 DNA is TGTGCCAGCAGCTCGGACAGGGCGTACAATGAGCAGTTCTTC. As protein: CASSSDRAYNEQFF.

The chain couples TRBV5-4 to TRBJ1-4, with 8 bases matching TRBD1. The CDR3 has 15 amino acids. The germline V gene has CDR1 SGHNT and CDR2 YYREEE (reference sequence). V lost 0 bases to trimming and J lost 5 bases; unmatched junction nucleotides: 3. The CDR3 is CASSLDRGKNEKLFF. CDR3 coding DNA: TGTGCCAGCAGCTTGGACAGGGGGAAAAATGAAAAACTGTTTTTT.

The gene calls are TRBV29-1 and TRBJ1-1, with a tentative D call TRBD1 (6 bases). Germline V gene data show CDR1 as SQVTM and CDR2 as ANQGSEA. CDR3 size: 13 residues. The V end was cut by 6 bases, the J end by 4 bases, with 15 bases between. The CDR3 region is CSVKTGSATEAFF. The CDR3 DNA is TGCAGCGTGAAAACAGGGAGTGCCACTGAAGCTTTCTTT.

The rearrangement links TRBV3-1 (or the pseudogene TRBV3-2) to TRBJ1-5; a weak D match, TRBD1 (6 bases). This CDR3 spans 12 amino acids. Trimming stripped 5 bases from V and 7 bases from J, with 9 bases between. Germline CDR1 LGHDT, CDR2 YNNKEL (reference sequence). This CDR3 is CASSGGGQPQHF. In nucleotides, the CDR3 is TGTGCCAGCAGCGGGGGCGGCCAGCCCCAGCATTTT.